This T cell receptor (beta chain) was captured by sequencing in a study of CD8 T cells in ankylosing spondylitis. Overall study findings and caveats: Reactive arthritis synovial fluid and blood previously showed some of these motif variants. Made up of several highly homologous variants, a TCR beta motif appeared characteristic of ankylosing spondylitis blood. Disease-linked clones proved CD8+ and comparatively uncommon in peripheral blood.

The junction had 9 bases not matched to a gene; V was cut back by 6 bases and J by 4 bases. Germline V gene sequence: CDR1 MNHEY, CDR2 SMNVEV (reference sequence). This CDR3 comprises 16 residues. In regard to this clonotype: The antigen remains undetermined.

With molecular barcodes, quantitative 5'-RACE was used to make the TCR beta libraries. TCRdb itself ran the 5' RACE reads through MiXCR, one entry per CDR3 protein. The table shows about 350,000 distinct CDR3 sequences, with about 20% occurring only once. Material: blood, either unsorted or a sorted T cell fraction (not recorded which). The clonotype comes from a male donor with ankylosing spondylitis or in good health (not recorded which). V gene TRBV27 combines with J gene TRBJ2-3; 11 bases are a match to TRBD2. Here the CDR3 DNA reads TGTGCCAGCAGCTCCTTACTAGCGGGGGTCCCAGATACGCAGTATTTT. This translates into CASSSLLAGVPDTQYF.